The source of this T cell receptor beta chain is a study of naive and memory T cell subsets. A remark on this clonotype: Its antigen is currently unknown.

The germline V gene has CDR1 MDHEN and CDR2 SYDVKM. The CDR3 contains 14 residues. V was pared by 5 bases and J by 2 bases, with 3 bases of the junction left unmatched. Both TRBC1 and TRBC2 were covered by a beta constant-region primer of two equimolar oligonucleotides. The ligated cDNA underwent four PCR rounds using SP2 and nested alpha and beta constant-region primers. Via MiXCR, TCRdb re-called the UMI-ligation and nested PCR reads, giving one row per CDR3 protein. Of about 150,000 distinct CDR3 sequences listed, approximately 22% are singletons. Points from the study as a whole: A few larger clonotypes appeared in naive repertoires, especially CD8, possibly memory cells re-expressing CD45RA.

The TCR comes from a human donor in good health. The J gene is TRBJ2-5, the V gene TRBV28, with TRBD1 matching 9 bases. Sequencing used naive CD4+ T cells from blood. The CDR3 region is CASSRDRVQETQYF. CDR3 sequence (DNA): TGTGCCAGCAGTCGGGACAGGGTACAAGAGACCCAGTACTTC.